The 11 T cell receptor beta chains listed next were all sequenced from one sample in a study of blood T cells in healthy people across ages. The authors ran a second PCR of roughly 6 to 12 cycles using a sample-barcoded 5' primer and a J-beta primer mix. Each CDR3 protein gets one entry after TCRdb re-called the 5' RACE reads with MiXCR. The data hold 800,000 to 1,300,000 distinct CDR3 sequences, with under 30% observed a single time. These records were also assigned to another study, of T cells of mothers and their children.

The sample taken for sequencing was blood. The origin of the receptors is a girl aged 2-9 years in good health.

This chain connects TRBV29-1 to TRBJ1-2; TRBD1 matches at 8 bases. This CDR3 contains 12 residues. Germline V CDR1 and CDR2: SQVTM, ANQGSEA. V lost 1 base and J lost 7; bases outside the gene matches: 2. The CDR3 bases are TGCAGCGTTGAAGGGGACAGGTCTGGCTACACCTTC. It yields the protein CSVEGDRSGYTF.

Concerning this clonotype itself: Germline is not matched at one junction end, which may reflect a read error. In DNA, the CDR3 is TGTGCCGGCAGCGTAGCGGGAGGGGAAGAGACCCAGTACTTC. Amino acids: CAGSVAGGEETQYF. V and J are TRBV9 and TRBJ2-5, with 11 nucleotides matching TRBD2. The germline V gene encodes CDR1 SGDLS and CDR2 YYNGEE. This CDR3 has 14 amino acids.

The chain is built from TRBV28 and TRBJ2-6; D gene unclear. V was pared by 5 bases and J by 2 bases, with 10 bases between. The CDR3 contains 15 residues. Germline V gives CDR1 MDHEN, CDR2 SYDVKM. The CDR3 spells CASSPATAGANVLTF. CDR3 DNA sequence: TGTGCCAGCAGTCCCGCGACGGCTGGGGCCAACGTCCTGACTTTC.

This clonotype was picked up a small number of times. V gene TRBV4-1 combines with J gene TRBJ2-7, with D perhaps given as TRBD1 or TRBD2 (5 bases each). The germline CDR1 and CDR2 sequences are MGHRA and YSYEKL. The CDR3 loop spans 15 amino acids. V was pared by 1 base and J by 3 bases, with 13 bases between. The CDR3, as DNA: TGCGCCAGCAGCCAAGTACTAGGGACCAACTACGAGCAGTACTTC. Amino acids: CASSQVLGTNYEQYF.

V is TRBV12-5 and J is TRBJ2-5; tentatively, D is TRBD2 (7 bases). The DNA end is more similar to TRBJ2-1, so the J call may be wrong. Germline CDR1 and CDR2: LGHNT and FRNRAP. The CDR3 sequence is 16 residues long. The CDR3 here is CASGLGGGGSYNEQFF. DNA for the CDR3: TGTGCTAGTGGTTTGGGAGGGGGGGGGTCCTACAATGAGCAGTTCTTC.

The V and J genes are TRBV7-9 and TRBJ2-5; D possibly uses TRBD1 or TRBD2 (5 bases each). V dropped 0 bases and J dropped 3 bases, with 17 bases sitting between them. The CDR3 consists of 17 residues. The germline CDR1 and CDR2 sequences are SEHNR and FQNEAQ (reference sequence). CDR3 bases: TGTGCCAGCAGCTTAGCTTCGGGACGGTTGATGGAAGAGACCCAGTACTTC. Translating it yields CASSLASGRLMEETQYF. The full variable domain, in which reference TRBV7-9 and TRBJ2-5 provide the parts outside the CDR3, is DTGVSQNPRHKITKRGQNVTFRCDPISEHNRLYWYRQTLGQGPEFLTYFQNEAQLEKSRLLSDRFSAERPKGSFSTLEIQRTEQGDSAMYLCASSLASGRLMEETQYFGPGTRLLVL.

Of note for this clonotype: A much larger clonotype is one base distant, so this may be a read error. The V gene is TRBV5-1, the J gene TRBJ2-4; D ambiguous. The CDR3 runs 12 residues. Germline CDR1 SGHRS, CDR2 YFSETQ. CDR3 amino acids: CSSSPDRDIQYF. The CDR3 DNA reads as TGCTCCAGCAGCCCTGACCGGGACATTCAGTACTTC.

This rearrangement joins TRBV10-3 to TRBJ1-1; D is perhaps TRBD1 (5 bases). Trimming pared 8 bases from V and 7 bases from J, leaving 14 bases between. Germline V lookup: CDR1 ENHRY, CDR2 SYGVKD. The CDR3 has 12 amino acids. The CDR3 nucleotides are TGTGCCATCTTTGGCGGACACGGTGAAGCTTTCTTT. Translated: CAIFGGHGEAFF.

V and J are TRBV28 and TRBJ2-1; 11 positions agree with TRBD2. The DNA end favors TRBJ2-5, so the J call may be wrong. This CDR3 spans 15 amino acids. CDR1 MDHEN and CDR2 SYDVKM come from the germline V gene. The CDR3 loop reads CASVGVAGGQETQYF. The DNA for the CDR3 is TGTGCCAGCGTGGGAGTAGCGGGAGGGCAAGAGACCCAGTACTTC.

This clonotype appeared a few times. V gene TRBV18 combines with J gene TRBJ2-7; possibly TRBD1 for D (5 bases). Gene TRBJ2-1 matches the end of the DNA better, so the J call may be wrong. This CDR3 is built from 16 residues. CDR1 is KGHSH, CDR2 LQKENI, per germline. CDR3: CASSPSGFAQNNEQFF. Written as DNA, the CDR3 is TGTGCCAGCTCCCCCTCAGGGTTCGCGCAGAACAATGAGCAGTTCTTC.

This clonotype showed up just a few times. The chain has TRBV12-3 or TRBV12-4 and TRBJ2-5; 7 nucleotides line up with TRBD1. The CDR3 is 15 residues long. Unmatched junction bases numbered 14, after V lost 8 bases and J lost 5 bases. As DNA, the CDR3 is TGTGCCAGCGGACCCAACCTAGGGGGCGGGGAGACCCAGTACTTC. Protein: CASGPNLGGGETQYF.